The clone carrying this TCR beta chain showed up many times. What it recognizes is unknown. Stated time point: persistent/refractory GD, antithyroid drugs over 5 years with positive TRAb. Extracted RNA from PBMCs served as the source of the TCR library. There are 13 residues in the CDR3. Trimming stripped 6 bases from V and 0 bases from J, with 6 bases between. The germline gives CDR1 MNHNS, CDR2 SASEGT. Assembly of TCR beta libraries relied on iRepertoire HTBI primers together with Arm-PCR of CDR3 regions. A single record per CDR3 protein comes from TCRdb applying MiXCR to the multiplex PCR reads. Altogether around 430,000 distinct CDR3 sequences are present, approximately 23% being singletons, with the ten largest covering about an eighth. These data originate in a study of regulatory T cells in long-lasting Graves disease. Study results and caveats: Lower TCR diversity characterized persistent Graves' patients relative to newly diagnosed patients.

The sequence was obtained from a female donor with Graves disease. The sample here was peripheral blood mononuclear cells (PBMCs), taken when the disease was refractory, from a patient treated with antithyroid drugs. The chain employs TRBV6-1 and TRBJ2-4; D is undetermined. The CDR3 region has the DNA TGTGCCAGCAGGGAGATAGCCAAAAACATTCAGTACTTC. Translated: CASREIAKNIQYF.